This T cell receptor beta chain is from a study of ipilimumab plus nivolumab after autologous stem cell transplantation. About the research overall: A median of about eight nivolumab and a few ipilimumab doses were given.

V was pared by 2 bases and J by 2 bases, with 13 bases between. This CDR3 contains 15 residues. Germline V gene data show CDR1 as KGHSH and CDR2 as LQKENI. Using immunoSEQ multiplex PCR, the repertoire was profiled, and TCRdb retains in-frame clones only, with some absent. The sample has 8,000 to 13,000 clones, about 78% seen once. This clone appeared a single time. The antigen is not known. Regarding the study as a whole: TCR repertoire, Treg phenotype and gut microbiota reportedly support more study of this approach.

This rearrangement joins TRBV18 to TRBJ2-7; D may be TRBD1 or TRBD2 (5 bases each). The TCR comes from a male donor with diffuse large B-cell lymphoma. The starting material was PBMCs, obtained in a trial of ipilimumab plus nivolumab as post-transplant consolidation. The CDR3 DNA sequence: TGTGCCAGCTCACCAGGGGGAACAGGCGCCTACGAGCAGTACTTC. This gives the protein CASSPGGTGAYEQYF.